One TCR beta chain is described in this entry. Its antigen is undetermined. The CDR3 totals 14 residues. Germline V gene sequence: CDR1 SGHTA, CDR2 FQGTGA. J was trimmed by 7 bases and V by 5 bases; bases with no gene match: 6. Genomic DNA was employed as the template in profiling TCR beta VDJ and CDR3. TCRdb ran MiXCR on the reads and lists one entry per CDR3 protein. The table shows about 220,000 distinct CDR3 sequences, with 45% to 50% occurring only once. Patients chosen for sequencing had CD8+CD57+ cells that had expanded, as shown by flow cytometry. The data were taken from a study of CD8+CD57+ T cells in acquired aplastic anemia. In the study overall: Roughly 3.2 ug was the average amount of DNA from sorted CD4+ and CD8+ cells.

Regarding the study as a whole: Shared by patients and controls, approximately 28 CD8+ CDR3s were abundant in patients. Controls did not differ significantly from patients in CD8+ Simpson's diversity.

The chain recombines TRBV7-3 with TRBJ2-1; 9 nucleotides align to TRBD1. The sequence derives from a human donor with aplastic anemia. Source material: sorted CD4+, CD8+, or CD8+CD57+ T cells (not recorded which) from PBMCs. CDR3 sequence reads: CASSPGQGFNEQFF. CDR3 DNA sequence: TGTGCCAGCAGCCCCGGACAGGGGTTTAATGAGCAGTTCTTC.